This record looks at one TCR beta chain sequence and its context. The antigen remains unidentified. This record belongs to a study of cytomegalovirus exposure and HLA in healthy donors. This CDR3 has 12 residues. Germline loops: CDR1 SQVTM, CDR2 ANQGSEA. Trimming removed 6 bases at V and 11 bases at J, with 19 bases between. PCR was performed using 60 Vbeta and 13 Jbeta primers. Assay used: immunoSEQ multiplex PCR; TCRdb lists only in-frame clones, some missing. The sample yields some 120,000 clones, roughly 10% seen once. Study findings and constraints: In vitro assays verified that three CMV-associated chains recognized CMV antigens specifically. An Asian-associated ancestry cluster reportedly showed fewer N-insertions than the approximately 620-donor mean in a later analysis. Analysis was performed later, and it showed HLA-associated TCR beta chains to be more clonally expanded than equally common others.

Though nominally healthy at sampling, donors likely had unrecorded immune exposures. The receptor's source is a young woman in good health and CMV-seropositive. The chain joins TRBV29-1 to TRBJ1-1; tentative D call: TRBD1 (6 bases). Material for sequencing was PBMCs. Here the CDR3 reads CSVGAGLPAAFF. The CDR3 DNA reads TGCAGCGTGGGGGCAGGCCTCCCTGCGGCTTTCTTT.